Below, 9 T cell receptor beta chains from the same sample are listed, as sequenced in a study of metastatic and nonmetastatic thyroid tumors. With MiXCR, TCRdb called clones anew from the PCR reads. Here the sample spans around 13,000 clones, 30% to 40% being singletons. All patients were treatment-naive before thyroid surgery. Sequenced material: tumor tissue. These receptors were obtained from a male donor with papillary thyroid cancer or a benign thyroid nodule (not recorded which). Some clones in this sample may be carry-over from other donors' samples.

This chain links TRBV18 with TRBJ2-7; 14 nucleotides line up with TRBD2. The CDR3 is 15 residues long. From germline, CDR1 is KGHSH and CDR2 LQKENI. The V and J ends lost 5 bases and 2 bases, in that order; junction bases with no gene match: 2. The CDR3 here is CASSETSGRAYEQYF. The CDR3 DNA is TGTGCCAGCTCAGAGACTAGCGGGAGGGCCTACGAGCAGTACTTC.

This chain uses TRBV7-2 with TRBJ2-1, with 9 nucleotides matching TRBD2. V lost 0 bases to trimming and J lost 4 bases; unmatched junction nucleotides: 10. Germline CDR1 reads SGHTA; CDR2 reads FQGNSA. CDR3 size: 18 residues. The DNA of the CDR3 is TGTGCCAGCAGCTTAGCGTGGGGCGGGAGGGCCCTGTACAATGAGCAGTTCTTC. It specifies CASSLAWGGRALYNEQFF.

The table lists this clone with a few counts. The chain links TRBV28 to TRBJ2-3, with 12 nucleotides matching TRBD2. Trimming cost V 6 bases and J 5 bases; bases outside gene matches: 12. The CDR3 sequence is 17 residues long. Germline assignment: CDR1 MDHEN and CDR2 SYDVKM. This CDR3 is CASSPLLAGGRVDTQYF. CDR3 DNA: TGTGCCAGCAGCCCCTTACTAGCGGGGGGCCGGGTAGATACGCAGTATTTT. The variable domain in full, with the rest retrieved from reference TRBV28 and TRBJ2-3, is DVKVTQSSRYLVKRTGEKVFLECVQDMDHENMFWYRQDPGLGLRLIYFSYDVKMKEKGDIPEGYSVSREKKERFSLILESASTNQTSMYLCASSPLLAGGRVDTQYFGPGTRLTVL.

This clone turned up a few times. This rearrangement joins TRBV12-3 or TRBV12-4 to TRBJ1-5; D unresolved. V was cut by 7 bases and J by 3 bases, with 13 bases left in between. The CDR3 totals 14 residues. CDR3 sequence reads: CASTLRGPNQPQHF. CDR3 DNA sequence: TGTGCCAGCACCCTACGAGGTCCCAATCAGCCCCAGCATTTT.

This clone was counted a few times. The chain recombines TRBV3-1 with TRBJ2-2; no clear D. In germline, CDR1 is LGHDT, CDR2 YNNKEL (reference sequence). Deletions cut 0 bases from V and 5 bases from J, with 13 bases between. This CDR3 is built from 16 residues. CDR3 coding DNA: TGTGCCAGCAGCCAAGATCCCAGGTATGGGACCGGGGAGCTGTTTTTT. This encodes CASSQDPRYGTGELFF.

The chain carries TRBV5-1 and TRBJ2-2, with 12 bases that match TRBD2. CDR3 length: 15 amino acids. With V trimmed by 4 bases and J by 5 bases, 3 bases remained unmatched. From germline, CDR1 is SGHRS and CDR2 YFSETQ. The CDR3 region has the DNA TGCGCCAGCAGCGGAGGACTAGCGGGGACCGGGGAGCTGTTTTTT. Its protein is CASSGGLAGTGELFF.

The chain recombines TRBV30 with TRBJ1-2, with TRBD1 identical over 9 bases. This CDR3 has 14 residues. Unmatched junction bases numbered 11, after V lost 5 bases and J lost 7 bases. CDR1 and CDR2 from the germline V gene are GTSNPN and SVGIG (reference sequence). The CDR3 sequence is CAWVHPDRGRGYTF. The CDR3 DNA sequence: TGTGCCTGGGTCCACCCGGACAGGGGACGTGGCTACACCTTC. Full variable domain (outside the CDR3, taken from reference TRBV30 and TRBJ1-2): SQTIHQWPATLVQPVGSPLSLECTVEGTSNPNLYWYRQAAGRGLQLLFYSVGIGQISSEVPQNLSASRPQDRQFILSSKKLLLSDSGFYLCAWVHPDRGRGYTFGSGTRLTVV.

Only a few counts were recorded for this clone. The V gene is TRBV27, the J gene TRBJ2-7, with a possible D match to TRBD1 (6 bases). This CDR3 has 14 residues. The germline CDR1 and CDR2 sequences are MNHEY and SMNVEV (reference sequence). Trimming removed 6 bases from V and 5 bases from J, with 17 bases in between. The CDR3 loop is CASRNLGQNHEQYF. The CDR3 nucleotides are TGTGCCAGCAGAAACCTTGGACAGAACCACGAGCAGTACTTC.

The chain is built from TRBV7-2 and TRBJ2-7, with D perhaps TRBD1 (5 bases). Germline V gene lookup returns CDR1 SGHTA and CDR2 FQGNSA. Between the trimmed V and J ends, which lost 2 bases and 6 bases, there was a span of 17 bases. CDR3 size: 15 residues. The CDR3 bases are TGTGCCAGCAGCTTATCCCCCGGGTCAGGGCGCGAGCAGTACTTC. Encoded protein: CASSLSPGSGREQYF.